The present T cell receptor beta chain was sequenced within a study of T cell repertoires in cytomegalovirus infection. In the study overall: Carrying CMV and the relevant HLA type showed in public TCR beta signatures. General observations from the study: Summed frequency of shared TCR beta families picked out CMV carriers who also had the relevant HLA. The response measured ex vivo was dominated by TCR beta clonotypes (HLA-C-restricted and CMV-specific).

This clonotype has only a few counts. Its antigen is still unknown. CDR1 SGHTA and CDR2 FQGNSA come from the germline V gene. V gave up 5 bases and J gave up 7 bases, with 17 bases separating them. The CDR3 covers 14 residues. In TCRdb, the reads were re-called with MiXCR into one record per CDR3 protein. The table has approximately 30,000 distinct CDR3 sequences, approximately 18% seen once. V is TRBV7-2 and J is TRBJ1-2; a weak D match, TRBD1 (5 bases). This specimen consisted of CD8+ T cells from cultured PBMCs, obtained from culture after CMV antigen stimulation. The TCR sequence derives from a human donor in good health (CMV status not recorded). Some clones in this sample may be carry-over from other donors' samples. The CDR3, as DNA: TGTGCCAGCAGCCAACCGGGGGAGGGAAGTGGCTACACCTTC. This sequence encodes CASSQPGEGSGYTF.